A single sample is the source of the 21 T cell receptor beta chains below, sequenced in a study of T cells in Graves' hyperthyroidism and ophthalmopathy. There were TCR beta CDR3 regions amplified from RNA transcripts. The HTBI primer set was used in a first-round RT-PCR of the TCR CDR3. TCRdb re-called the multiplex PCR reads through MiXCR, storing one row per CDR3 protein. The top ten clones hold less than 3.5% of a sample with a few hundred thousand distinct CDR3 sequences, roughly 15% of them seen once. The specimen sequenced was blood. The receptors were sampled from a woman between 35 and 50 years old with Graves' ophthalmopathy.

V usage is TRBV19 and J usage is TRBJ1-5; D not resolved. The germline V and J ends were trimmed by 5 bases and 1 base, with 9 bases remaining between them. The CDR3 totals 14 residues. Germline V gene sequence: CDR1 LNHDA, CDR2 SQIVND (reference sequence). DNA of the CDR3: TGTGCCAGTAGTTCTCAGCGGAGCAATCAGCCCCAGCATTTT. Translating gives CASSSQRSNQPQHF. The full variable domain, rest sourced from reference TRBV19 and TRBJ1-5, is DGGITQSPKYLFRKEGQNVTLSCEQNLNHDAMYWYRQDPGQGLRLIYYSQIVNDFQKGDIAEGYSVSREKKESFPLTVTSAQKNPTAFYLCASSSQRSNQPQHFGDGTRLSIL.

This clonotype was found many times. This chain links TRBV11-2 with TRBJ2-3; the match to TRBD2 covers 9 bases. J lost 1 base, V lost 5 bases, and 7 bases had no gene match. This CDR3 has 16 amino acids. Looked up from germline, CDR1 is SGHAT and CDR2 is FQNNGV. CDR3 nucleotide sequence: TGTGCCAGCAGCCAAGGGACTAGCCGACGCACAGATACGCAGTATTTT. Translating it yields CASSQGTSRRTDTQYF. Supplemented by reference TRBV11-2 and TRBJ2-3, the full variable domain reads EAGVAQSPRYKIIEKRQSVAFWCNPISGHATLYWYQQILGQGPKLLIQFQNNGVVDDSQLPKDRFSAERLKGVDSTLKIQPAKLEDSAVYLCASSQGTSRRTDTQYFGPGTRLTVL.

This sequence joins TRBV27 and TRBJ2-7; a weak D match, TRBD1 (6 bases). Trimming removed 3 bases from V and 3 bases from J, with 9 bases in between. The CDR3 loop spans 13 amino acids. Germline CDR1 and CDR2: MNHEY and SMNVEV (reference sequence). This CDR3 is CASSFRTDYEQYF. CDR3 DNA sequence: TGTGCCAGCAGTTTTAGGACAGACTACGAGCAGTACTTC.

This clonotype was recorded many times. CDR3 nucleotides: TGTGCCTGGAGTGTTGCTCCCACTGAAGCTTTCTTT. Translation gives CAWSVAPTEAFF. This chain uses TRBV30 with TRBJ1-1; no definite D call. The CDR3 covers 12 residues. V lost 0 bases and J 4 bases, leaving 6 bases between the germline ends. Germline CDR1 reads GTSNPN; CDR2 reads SVGIG (reference sequence).

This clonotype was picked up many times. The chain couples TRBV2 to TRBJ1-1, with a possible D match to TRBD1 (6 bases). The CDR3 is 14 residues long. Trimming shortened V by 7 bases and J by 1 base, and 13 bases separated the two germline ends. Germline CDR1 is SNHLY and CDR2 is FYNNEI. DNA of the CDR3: TGTGCCAGCAATCGGGGGCTGAAGAACACTGAAGCTTTCTTT. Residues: CASNRGLKNTEAFF.

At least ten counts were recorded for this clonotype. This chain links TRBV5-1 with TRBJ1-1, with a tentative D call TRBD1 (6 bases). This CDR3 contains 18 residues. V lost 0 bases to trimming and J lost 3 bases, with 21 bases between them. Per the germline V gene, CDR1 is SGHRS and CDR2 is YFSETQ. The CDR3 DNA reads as TGCGCCAGCAGCTTGGGGCAGGGGAGGGTCGCGAAGGACACTGAAGCTTTCTTT. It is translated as CASSLGQGRVAKDTEAFF.

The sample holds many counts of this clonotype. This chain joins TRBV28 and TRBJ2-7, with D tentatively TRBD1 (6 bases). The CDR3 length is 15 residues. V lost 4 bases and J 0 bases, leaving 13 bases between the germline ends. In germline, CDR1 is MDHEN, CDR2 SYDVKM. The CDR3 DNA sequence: TGTGCCAGCAGTTCCCCGGGACAAATCTCCTACGAGCAGTACTTC. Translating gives CASSSPGQISYEQYF.

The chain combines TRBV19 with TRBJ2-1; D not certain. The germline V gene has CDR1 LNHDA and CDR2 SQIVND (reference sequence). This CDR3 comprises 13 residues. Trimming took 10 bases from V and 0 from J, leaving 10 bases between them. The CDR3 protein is CATALSSYNEQFF. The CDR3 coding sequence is TGTGCCACCGCCCTTAGCTCCTACAATGAGCAGTTCTTC.

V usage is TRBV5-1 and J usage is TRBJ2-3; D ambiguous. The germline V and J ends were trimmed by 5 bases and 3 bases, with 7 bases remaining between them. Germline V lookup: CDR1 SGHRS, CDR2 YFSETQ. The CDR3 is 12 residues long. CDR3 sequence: CASSKTTDTQYF. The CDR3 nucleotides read TGCGCCAGCAGTAAAACGACAGATACGCAGTATTTT.

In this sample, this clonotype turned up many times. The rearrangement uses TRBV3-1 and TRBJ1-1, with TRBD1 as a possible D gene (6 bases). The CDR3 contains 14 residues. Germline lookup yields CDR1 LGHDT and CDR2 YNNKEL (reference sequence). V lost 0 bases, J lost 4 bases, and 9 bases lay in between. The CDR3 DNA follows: TGTGCCAGCAGCCAAGAACAGGGAATCACTGAAGCTTTCTTT. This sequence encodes CASSQEQGITEAFF.

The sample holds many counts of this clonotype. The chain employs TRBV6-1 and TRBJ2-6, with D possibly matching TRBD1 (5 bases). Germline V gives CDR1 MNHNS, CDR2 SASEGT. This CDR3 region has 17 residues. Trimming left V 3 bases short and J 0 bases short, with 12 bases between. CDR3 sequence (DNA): TGTGCCAGCAGTGACCGGTGGGGCGACTCTGGGGCCAACGTCCTGACTTTC. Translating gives CASSDRWGDSGANVLTF.

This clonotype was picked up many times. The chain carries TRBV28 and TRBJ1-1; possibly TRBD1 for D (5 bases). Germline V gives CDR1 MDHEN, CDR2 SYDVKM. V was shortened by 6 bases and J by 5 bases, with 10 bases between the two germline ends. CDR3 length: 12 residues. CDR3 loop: CASSSGGTEAFF. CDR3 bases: TGTGCCAGCAGCTCCGGGGGGACTGAAGCTTTCTTT.

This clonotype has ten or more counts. CDR3 sequence: CASSLASGTSSYEQYF. For the CDR3, the DNA is TGTGCCAGCAGTTTGGCTAGCGGGACTAGCTCCTACGAGCAGTACTTC. J is TRBJ2-7 and V is TRBV12-3 or TRBV12-4; 9 bases are a match to TRBD2. This CDR3 spans 16 amino acids. The J segment lost 0 bases and the V segment lost 3 bases, leaving 6 bases of the junction unmatched.

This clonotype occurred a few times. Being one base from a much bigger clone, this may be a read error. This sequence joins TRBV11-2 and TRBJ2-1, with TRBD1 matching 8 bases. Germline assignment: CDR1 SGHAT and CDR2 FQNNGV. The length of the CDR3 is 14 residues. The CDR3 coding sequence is TGTACCACCGTACCGGGTCAGGGGGCAAATGAGCAGTTCTTC. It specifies CTTVPGQGANEQFF.

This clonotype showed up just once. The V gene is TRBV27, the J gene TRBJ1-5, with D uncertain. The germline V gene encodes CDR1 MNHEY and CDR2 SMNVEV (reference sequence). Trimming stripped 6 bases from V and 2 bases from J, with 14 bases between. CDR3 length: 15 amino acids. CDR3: CASRSQLTGNQPQHF. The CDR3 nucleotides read TGTGCCAGCAGATCACAGCTAACAGGCAATCAGCCCCAGCATTTT.

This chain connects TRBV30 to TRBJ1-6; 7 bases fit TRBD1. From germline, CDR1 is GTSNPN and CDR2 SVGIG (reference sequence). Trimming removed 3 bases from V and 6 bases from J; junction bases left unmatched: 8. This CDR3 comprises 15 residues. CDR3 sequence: CAWRTPDRSNSPLHF. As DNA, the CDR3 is TGTGCCTGGAGGACCCCGGACAGGTCTAATTCACCCCTCCACTTT. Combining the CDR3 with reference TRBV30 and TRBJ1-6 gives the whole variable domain SQTIHQWPATLVQPVGSPLSLECTVEGTSNPNLYWYRQAAGRGLQLLFYSVGIGQISSEVPQNLSASRPQDRQFILSSKKLLLSDSGFYLCAWRTPDRSNSPLHFGNGTRLTVT.

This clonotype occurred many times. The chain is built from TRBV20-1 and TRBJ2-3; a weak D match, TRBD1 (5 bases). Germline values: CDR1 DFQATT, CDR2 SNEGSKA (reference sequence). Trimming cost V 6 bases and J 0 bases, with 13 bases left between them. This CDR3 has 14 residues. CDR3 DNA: TGCAGTGCGCTGGGGCCAGCCAGCACAGATACGCAGTATTTT. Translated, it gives CSALGPASTDTQYF.

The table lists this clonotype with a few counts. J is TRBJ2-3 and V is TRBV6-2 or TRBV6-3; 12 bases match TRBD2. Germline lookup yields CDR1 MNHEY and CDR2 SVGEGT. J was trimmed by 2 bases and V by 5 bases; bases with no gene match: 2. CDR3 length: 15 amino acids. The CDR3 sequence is CASSGLAGYTDTQYF. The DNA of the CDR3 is TGTGCCAGCAGTGGACTAGCGGGGTACACAGATACGCAGTATTTT.

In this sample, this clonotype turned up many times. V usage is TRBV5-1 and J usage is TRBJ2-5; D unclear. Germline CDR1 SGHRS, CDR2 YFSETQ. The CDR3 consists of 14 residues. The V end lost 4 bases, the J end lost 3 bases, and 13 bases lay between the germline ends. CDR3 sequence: CASSAGRGEETQYF. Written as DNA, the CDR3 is TGCGCCAGCAGCGCAGGTCGTGGAGAAGAGACCCAGTACTTC. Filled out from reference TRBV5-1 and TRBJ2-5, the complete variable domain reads KAGVTQTPRYLIKTRGQQVTLSCSPISGHRSVSWYQQTPGQGLQFLFEYFSETQRNKGNFPGRFSGRQFSNSRSEMNVSTLELGDSALYLCASSAGRGEETQYFGPGTRLLVL.

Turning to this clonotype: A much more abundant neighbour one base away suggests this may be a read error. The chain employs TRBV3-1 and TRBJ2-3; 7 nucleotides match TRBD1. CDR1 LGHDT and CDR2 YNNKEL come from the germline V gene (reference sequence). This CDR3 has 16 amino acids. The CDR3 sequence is CVSSLPSTGGTDTQYF. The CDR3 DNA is TGTGTCAGCAGCCTCCCAAGCACAGGGGGCACAGATACGCAGTATTTT.

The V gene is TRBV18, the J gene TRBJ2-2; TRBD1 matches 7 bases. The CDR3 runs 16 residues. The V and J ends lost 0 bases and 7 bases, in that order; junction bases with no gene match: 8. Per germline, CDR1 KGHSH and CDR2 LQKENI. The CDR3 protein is CASSPPSTGVIGELFF. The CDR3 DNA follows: TGTGCCAGCTCACCACCGAGCACAGGGGTCATCGGGGAGCTGTTTTTT.